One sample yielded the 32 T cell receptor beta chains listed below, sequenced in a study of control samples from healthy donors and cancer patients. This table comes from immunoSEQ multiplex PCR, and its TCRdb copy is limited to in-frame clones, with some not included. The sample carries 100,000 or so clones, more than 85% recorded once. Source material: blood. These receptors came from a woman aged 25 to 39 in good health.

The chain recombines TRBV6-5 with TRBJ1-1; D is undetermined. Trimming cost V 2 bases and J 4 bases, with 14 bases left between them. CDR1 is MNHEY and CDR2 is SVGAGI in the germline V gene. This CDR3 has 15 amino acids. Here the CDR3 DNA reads TGTGCCAGCAGTTACCCGTCCACGGTGGGCACTGAAGCTTTCTTT. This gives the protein CASSYPSTVGTEAFF.

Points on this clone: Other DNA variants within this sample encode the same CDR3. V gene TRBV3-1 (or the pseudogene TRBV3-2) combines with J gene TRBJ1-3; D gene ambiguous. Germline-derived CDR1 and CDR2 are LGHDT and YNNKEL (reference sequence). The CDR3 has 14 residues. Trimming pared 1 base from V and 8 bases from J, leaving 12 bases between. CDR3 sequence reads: CASSQGSRIHTIYF. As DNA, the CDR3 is TGTGCCAGCAGCCAAGGGAGCAGGATACACACCATATATTTT.

CDR3 sequence reads: CASSRGTGGYEQYF. CDR3 coding DNA: TGTGCCAGCAGCCGGGGGACAGGGGGGTACGAGCAGTACTTC. V gene TRBV6-5 combines with J gene TRBJ2-7, with 11 nucleotides matching TRBD1. The germline V gene encodes CDR1 MNHEY and CDR2 SVGAGI. J lost 4 bases, V lost 6 bases, and 5 bases had no gene match. The CDR3 extends over 14 amino acids.

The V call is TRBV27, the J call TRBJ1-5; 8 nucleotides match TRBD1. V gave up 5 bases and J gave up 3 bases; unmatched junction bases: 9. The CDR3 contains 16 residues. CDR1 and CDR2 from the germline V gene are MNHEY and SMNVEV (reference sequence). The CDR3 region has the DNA TGTGCCAGCAGTCCCCAGGGGGCGCTGTTCAATCAGCCCCAGCATTTT. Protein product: CASSPQGALFNQPQHF.

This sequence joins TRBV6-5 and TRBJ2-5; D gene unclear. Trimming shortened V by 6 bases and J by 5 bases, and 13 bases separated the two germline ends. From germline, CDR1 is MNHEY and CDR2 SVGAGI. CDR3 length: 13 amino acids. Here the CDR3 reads CASRVDLGETQYF. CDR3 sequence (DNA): TGTGCCAGCAGGGTAGACCTGGGGGAGACCCAGTACTTC.

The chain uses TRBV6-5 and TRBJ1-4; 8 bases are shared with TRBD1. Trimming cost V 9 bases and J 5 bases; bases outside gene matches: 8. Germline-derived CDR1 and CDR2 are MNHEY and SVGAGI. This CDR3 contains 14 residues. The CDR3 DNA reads TGTGCCAGTCTGCCGGGACAGGCCAATGAAAAACTGTTTTTT. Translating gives CASLPGQANEKLFF.

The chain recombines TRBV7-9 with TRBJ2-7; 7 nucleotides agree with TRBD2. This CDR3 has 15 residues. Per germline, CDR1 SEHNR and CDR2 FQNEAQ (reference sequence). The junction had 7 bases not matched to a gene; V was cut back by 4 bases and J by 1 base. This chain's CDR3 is CASSSPREVSYEQYF. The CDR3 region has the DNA TGTGCCAGCAGCTCCCCTCGGGAGGTATCCTACGAGCAGTACTTC.

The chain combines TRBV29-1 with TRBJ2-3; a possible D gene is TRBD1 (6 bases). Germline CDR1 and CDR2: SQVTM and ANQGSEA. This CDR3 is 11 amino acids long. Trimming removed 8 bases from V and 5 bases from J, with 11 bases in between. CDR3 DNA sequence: TGCAGCCTTTTAGGGGGAGATACGCAGTATTTT. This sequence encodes CSLLGGDTQYF.

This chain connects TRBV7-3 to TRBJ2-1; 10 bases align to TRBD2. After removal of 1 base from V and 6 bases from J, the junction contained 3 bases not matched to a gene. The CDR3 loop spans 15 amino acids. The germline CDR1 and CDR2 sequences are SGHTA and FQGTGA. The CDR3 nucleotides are TGTGCCAGCAGCTTAATACTAGCGGGGAGCAATGAGCAGTTCTTC. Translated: CASSLILAGSNEQFF.

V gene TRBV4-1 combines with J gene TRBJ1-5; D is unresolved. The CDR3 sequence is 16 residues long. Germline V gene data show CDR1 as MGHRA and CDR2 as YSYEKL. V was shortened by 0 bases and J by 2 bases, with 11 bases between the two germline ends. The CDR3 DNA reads TGCGCCAGCAGCCAAGAATGGTTGGGTGGCAATCAGCCCCAGCATTTT. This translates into CASSQEWLGGNQPQHF.

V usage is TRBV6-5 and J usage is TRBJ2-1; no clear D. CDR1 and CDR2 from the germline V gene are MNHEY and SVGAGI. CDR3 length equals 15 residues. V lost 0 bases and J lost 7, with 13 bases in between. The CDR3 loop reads CASSYSTPGYNEQFF. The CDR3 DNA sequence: TGTGCCAGCAGTTACTCGACTCCAGGTTATAATGAGCAGTTCTTC.

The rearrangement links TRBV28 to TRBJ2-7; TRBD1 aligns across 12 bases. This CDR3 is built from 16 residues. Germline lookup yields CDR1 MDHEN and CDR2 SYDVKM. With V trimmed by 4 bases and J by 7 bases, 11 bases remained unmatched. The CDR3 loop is CASSSHPGQGAGEQYF. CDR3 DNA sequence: TGTGCCAGCAGTTCACATCCGGGACAGGGGGCCGGGGAGCAGTACTTC. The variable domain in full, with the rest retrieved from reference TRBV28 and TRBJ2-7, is DVKVTQSSRYLVKRTGEKVFLECVQDMDHENMFWYRQDPGLGLRLIYFSYDVKMKEKGDIPEGYSVSREKKERFSLILESASTNQTSMYLCASSSHPGQGAGEQYFGPGTRLTVT.

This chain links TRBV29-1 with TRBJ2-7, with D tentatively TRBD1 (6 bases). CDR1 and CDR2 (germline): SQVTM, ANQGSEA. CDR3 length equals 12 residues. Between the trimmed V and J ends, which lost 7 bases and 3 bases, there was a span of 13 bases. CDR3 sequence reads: CSGQGQSYEQYF. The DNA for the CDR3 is TGCAGCGGTCAGGGGCAGAGCTACGAGCAGTACTTC.

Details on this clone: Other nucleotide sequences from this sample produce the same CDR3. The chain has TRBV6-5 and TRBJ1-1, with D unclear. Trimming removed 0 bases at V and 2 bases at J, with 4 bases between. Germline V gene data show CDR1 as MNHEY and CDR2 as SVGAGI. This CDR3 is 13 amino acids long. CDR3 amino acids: CASSYSVNTEAFF. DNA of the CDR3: TGTGCCAGCAGTTACTCGGTTAACACTGAAGCTTTCTTT.

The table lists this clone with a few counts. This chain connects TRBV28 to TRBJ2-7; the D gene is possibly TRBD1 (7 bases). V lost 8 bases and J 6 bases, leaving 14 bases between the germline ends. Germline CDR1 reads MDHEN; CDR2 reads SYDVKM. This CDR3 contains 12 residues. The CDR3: CASRRGAGEQYF. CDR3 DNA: TGTGCCAGCCGCAGGGGGGCAGGCGAGCAGTACTTC.

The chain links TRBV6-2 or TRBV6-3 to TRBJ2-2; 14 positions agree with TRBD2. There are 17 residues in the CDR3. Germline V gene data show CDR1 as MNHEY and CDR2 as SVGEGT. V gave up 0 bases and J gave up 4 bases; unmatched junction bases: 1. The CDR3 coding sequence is TGTGCCAGCAGTTACTCCGGACTAGCGGGAGGCACCGGGGAGCTGTTTTTT. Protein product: CASSYSGLAGGTGELFF.

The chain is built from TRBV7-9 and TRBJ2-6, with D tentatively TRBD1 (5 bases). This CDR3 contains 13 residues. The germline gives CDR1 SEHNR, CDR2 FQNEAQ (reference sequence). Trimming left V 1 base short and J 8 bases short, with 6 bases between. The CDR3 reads CASSLGGPNVLTF. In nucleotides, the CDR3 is TGTGCCAGCAGCTTAGGGGGCCCCAACGTCCTGACTTTC.

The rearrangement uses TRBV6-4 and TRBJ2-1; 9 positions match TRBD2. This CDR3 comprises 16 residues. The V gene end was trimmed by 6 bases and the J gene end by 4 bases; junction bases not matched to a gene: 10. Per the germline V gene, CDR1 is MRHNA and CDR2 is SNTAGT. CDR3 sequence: CASSAGLAQRYNEQFF. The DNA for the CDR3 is TGTGCCAGCAGCGCCGGACTAGCGCAGAGATACAATGAGCAGTTCTTC.

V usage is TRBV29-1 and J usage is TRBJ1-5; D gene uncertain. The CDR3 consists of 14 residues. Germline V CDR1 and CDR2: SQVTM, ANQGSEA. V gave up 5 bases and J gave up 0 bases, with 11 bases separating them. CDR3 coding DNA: TGCAGCGTTATCGGCCAGGATAGCAATCAGCCCCAGCATTTT. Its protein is CSVIGQDSNQPQHF.

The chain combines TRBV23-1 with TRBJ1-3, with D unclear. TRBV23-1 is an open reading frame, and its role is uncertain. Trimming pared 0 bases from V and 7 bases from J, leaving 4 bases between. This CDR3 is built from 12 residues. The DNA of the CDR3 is TGCGCCAGCAGTCAATCGCCGAACACCATATATTTT. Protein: CASSQSPNTIYF.

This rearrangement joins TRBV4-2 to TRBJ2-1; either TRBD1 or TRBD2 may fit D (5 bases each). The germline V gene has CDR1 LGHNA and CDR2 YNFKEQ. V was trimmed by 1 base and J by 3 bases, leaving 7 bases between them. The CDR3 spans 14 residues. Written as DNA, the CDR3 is TGTGCCAGCAGCCAAGGGGACGGCTACAATGAGCAGTTCTTC. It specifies CASSQGDGYNEQFF.

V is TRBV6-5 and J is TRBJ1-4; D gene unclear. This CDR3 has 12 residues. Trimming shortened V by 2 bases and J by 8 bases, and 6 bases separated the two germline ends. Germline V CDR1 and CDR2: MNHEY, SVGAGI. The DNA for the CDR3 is TGTGCCAGCAGTTACCTTGGCGAAAAACTGTTTTTT. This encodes CASSYLGEKLFF.

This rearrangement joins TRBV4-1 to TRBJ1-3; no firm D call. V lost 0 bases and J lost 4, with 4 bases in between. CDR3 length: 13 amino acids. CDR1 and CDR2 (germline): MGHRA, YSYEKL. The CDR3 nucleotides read TGCGCCAGCAGCCAAGAGACGGGAAACACCATATATTTT. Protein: CASSQETGNTIYF.

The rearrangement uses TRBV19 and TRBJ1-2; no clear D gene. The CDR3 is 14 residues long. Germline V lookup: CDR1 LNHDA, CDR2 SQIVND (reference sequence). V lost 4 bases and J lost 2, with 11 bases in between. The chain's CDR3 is CASSTPIINYGYTF. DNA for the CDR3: TGTGCCAGTAGTACTCCAATTATAAACTATGGCTACACCTTC.

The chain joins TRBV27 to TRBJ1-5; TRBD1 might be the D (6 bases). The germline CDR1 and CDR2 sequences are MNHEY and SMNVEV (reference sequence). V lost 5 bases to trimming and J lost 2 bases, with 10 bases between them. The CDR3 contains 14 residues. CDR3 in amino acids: CASSRAGGNQPQHF. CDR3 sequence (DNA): TGTGCCAGCAGTAGGGCAGGGGGCAATCAGCCCCAGCATTTT.

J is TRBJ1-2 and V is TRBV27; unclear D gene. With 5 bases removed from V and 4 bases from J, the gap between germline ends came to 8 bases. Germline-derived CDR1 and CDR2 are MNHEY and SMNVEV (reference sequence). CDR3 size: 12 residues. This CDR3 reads CASSPLGYGYTF. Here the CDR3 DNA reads TGTGCCAGCAGTCCCTTGGGCTATGGCTACACCTTC.

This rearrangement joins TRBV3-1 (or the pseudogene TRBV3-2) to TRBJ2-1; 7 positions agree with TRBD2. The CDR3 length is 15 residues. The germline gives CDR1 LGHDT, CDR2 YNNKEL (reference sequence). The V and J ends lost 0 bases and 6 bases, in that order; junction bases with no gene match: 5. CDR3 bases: TGTGCCAGCAGCCAAGATCCCCGCGGGAGCAATGAGCAGTTCTTC. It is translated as CASSQDPRGSNEQFF.

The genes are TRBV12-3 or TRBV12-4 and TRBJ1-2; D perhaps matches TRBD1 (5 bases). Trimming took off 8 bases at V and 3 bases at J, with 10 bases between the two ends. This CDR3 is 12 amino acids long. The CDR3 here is CASLGGDYGYTF. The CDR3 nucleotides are TGTGCCAGCCTCGGGGGAGACTATGGCTACACCTTC.

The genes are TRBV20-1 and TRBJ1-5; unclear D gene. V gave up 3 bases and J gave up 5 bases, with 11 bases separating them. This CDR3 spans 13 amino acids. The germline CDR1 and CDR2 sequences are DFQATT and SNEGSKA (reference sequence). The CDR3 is CSASGSLDQPQHF. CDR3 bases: TGCAGTGCTAGTGGCAGTCTCGATCAGCCCCAGCATTTT.

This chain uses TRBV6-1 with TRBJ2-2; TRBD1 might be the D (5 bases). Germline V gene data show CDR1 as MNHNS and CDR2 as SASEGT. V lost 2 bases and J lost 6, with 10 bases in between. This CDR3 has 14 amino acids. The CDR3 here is CASSETTRAGELFF. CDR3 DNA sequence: TGTGCCAGCAGTGAAACTACCAGGGCCGGGGAGCTGTTTTTT.

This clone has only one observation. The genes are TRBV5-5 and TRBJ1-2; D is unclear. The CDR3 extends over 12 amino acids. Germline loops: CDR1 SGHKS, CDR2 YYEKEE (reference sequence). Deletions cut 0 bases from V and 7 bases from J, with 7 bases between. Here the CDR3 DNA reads TGTGCCAGCAGCTTGGGTCCAGTTGGCTACACCTTC. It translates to CASSLGPVGYTF.

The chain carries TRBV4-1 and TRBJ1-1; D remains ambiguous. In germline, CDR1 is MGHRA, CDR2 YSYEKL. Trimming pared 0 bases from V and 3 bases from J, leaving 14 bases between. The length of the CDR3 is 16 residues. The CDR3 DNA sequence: TGCGCCAGCAGCCAAGATCGTTACAACCGATACACTGAAGCTTTCTTT. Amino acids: CASSQDRYNRYTEAFF.